This T cell receptor beta chain comes out of a study of blood T cell repertoires in COVID-19. Authors' processing steps: Amplified reference gene primers provided the basis for estimating nucleated cell counts. Some clones are missing from TCRdb's copy, which holds only in-frame ones; the method was immunoSEQ multiplex PCR. V, J and clone size reflect that table, while D and trimming were determined from the DNA. The data contain about 230,000 clones, roughly 88% of them singletons. V was clipped by 5 bases and J by 1 base, with 8 bases between them. This CDR3 spans 13 amino acids. The receptor comes from a woman aged 40 to 50 with acute COVID-19. Material for sequencing was PBMCs or T cells enriched from blood (not recorded which). The chain joins TRBV12-3 or TRBV12-4 to TRBJ1-2; tentative D call: TRBD1 (6 bases). The CDR3 coding sequence is TGTGCCAGCAGTACGGACAGTAACTATGGCTACACCTTC. It codes for CASSTDSNYGYTF.